The rows below give T cell receptor beta chains drawn from one sample of a study of shared clonotypes between healthy human individuals. Clones were sequenced by immunoSEQ multiplex PCR, and TCRdb holds only the in-frame ones, with some missing. Of about 2.2 million clones listed, roughly 95% are singletons. The source material was naive CD8+ T cells from PBMCs. The source of these receptors is a man aged 18-30 years in good health. Some clones in this sample may be carry-over from other donors' samples. Both conserved end residues are part of each CDR3. D genes are given only for firm matches. Expanded clones get a size class; other rows say once, few or many, or leave the size out.

. | TRBJ2-5 | TRBD2 | 15 | TRBV19 | CASSIGAGDWETQYF | TGTGCCAGTAGTATAGGAGCGGGAGACTGGGAGACCCAGTACTTC
once | TRBJ2-7 | . | 17 | TRBV19 | CASSIGSGQGNSYEQYF | .
. | TRBJ2-1 | . | 11 | TRBV7-9 | CASGDSNEQFF | TGTGCCAGCGGCGACAGCAATGAGCAGTTCTTC
. | TRBJ1-1 | . | 14 | TRBV6-1 | CASSQTGSNTEAFF | TGTGCCAGCAGCCAAACCGGGAGTAACACTGAAGCTTTCTTT
. | TRBJ2-7 | . | 16 | TRBV7-9 | CASSLVGGRKSYEQYF | TGTGCCAGCAGCTTAGTTGGGGGGCGAAAGAGCTACGAGCAGTACTTC
. | TRBJ2-7 | . | 13 | TRBV27 | CASSFAQGRAQYF | TGTGCCAGCAGTTTTGCCCAGGGAAGAGCGCAGTACTTC
. | TRBJ1-1 | . | 15 | TRBV7-9 | CASSLAGHLNTEAFF | TGTGCCAGCAGCTTGGCGGGACACTTGAACACTGAAGCTTTCTTT
. | TRBJ1-1 | . | 12 | TRBV28 | CASSPTVDEAFF | TGTGCCAGCAGTCCCACGGTTGATGAAGCTTTCTTT
. | TRBJ1-5 | TRBD1 | 16 | TRBV23-1 | CASSQSTGDSNQPQHF | TGCGCCAGCAGTCAATCTACAGGGGATAGCAATCAGCCCCAGCATTTT
. | TRBJ1-1 | . | 19 | TRBV4-1 | CASSQDLRDTSAETTEAFF | TGCGCCAGCAGCCAAGACTTACGGGACACCTCCGCGGAAACAACTGAAGCTTTCTTT
once | TRBJ2-2 | TRBD1 | 15 | TRBV6-4 | CASSDRQGENGELFF | TGTGCCAGCAGTGACCGACAGGGAGAGAACGGGGAGCTGTTTTTT
. | TRBJ2-1 | TRBD2 | 16 | TRBV27 | CASRGLLAGGHNEQFF | TGTGCCAGCAGGGGCCTCCTAGCGGGAGGCCACAATGAGCAGTTCTTC
. | TRBJ1-1 | TRBD1 | 14 | TRBV5-1 | CASRGTGAHTEAFF | TGCGCCAGCAGAGGGACAGGGGCACACACTGAAGCTTTCTTT
. | TRBJ2-3 | . | 16 | TRBV11-2 | CASADLGAAASDTQYF | TGTGCCAGCGCTGACCTCGGGGCGGCGGCGTCAGATACGCAGTATTTT
few | TRBJ2-3 | . | 14 | TRBV27 | CASTPRDNTHTQYF | TGTGCCAGCACTCCACGGGACAATACCCATACGCAGTATTTT
once | TRBJ2-3 | TRBD2 | 17 | TRBV27 | CASSPSPGTSHTDTQYF | TGTGCCAGCAGTCCCTCCCCCGGGACTAGCCACACAGATACGCAGTATTTT
. | TRBJ2-2 | . | 18 | TRBV4-1 | CASSQEGAAFRGTGELFF | TGCGCCAGCAGCCAAGAAGGGGCCGCATTTAGAGGCACCGGGGAGCTGTTTTTT
once | TRBJ1-1 | . | 16 | TRBV7-8 | CASSLSHFLGGTEAFF | TGTGCCAGCAGCTTATCCCATTTTCTCGGGGGCACTGAAGCTTTCTTT
. | TRBJ2-5 | TRBD2 | 19 | TRBV9 | CASSPGTSGIFGTGETQYF | TGTGCCAGCAGCCCAGGGACTAGCGGGATATTTGGGACGGGAGAGACCCAGTACTTC
. | TRBJ2-2 | . | 14 | TRBV6-5 | CASRLDGGTGELFF | TGTGCCAGCAGACTTGATGGCGGGACCGGGGAGCTGTTTTTT
. | TRBJ2-5 | . | 11 | TRBV11-2 | CASSWGGTQYF | TGTGCCAGCAGCTGGGGCGGGACCCAGTACTTC
few | TRBJ1-5 | . | 13 | TRBV30 | CAWALGQNQPQHF | TGTGCCTGGGCACTTGGACAGAATCAGCCCCAGCATTTT
. | TRBJ2-2 | TRBD1 | 14 | TRBV10-1 | CASSEAGGTGELFF | TGCGCCAGCAGTGAAGCAGGGGGCACCGGGGAGCTGTTTTTT
once | TRBJ2-7 | . | 14 | TRBV28 | CASSFGTSRDEQYF | TGTGCCAGCAGTTTCGGGACGTCTCGCGACGAGCAGTACTTC
once | TRBJ2-1 | . | 13 | TRBV7-8 | CASSLGTQDEQFF | TGTGCCAGCAGCCTAGGGACACAGGATGAGCAGTTCTTC
. | TRBJ2-7 | TRBD2 | 15 | TRBV11-2 | CASSLGAGDPYEQYF | TGTGCCAGCAGCTTAGGTGCGGGGGACCCCTACGAGCAGTACTTC
. | TRBJ2-2 | . | 17 | TRBV9 | CASSTFQEPRNTGELFF | TGTGCCAGCAGCACCTTTCAGGAGCCCCGCAACACCGGGGAGCTGTTTTTT